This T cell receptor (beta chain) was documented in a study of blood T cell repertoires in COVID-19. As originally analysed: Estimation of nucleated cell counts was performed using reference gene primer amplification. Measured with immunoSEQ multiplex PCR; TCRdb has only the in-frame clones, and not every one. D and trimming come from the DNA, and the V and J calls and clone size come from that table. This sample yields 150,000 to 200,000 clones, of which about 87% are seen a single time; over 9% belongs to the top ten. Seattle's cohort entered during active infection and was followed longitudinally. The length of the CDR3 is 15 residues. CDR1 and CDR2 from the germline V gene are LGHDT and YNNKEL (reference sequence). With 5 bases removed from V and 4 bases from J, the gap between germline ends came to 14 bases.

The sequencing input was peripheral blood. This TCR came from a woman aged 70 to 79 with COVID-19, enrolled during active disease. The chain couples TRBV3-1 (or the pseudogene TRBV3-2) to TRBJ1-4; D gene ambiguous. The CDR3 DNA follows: TGTGCCAGCAGCTCGACCCCCGGGGTTAATGAAAAACTGTTTTTT. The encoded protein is CASSSTPGVNEKLFF.